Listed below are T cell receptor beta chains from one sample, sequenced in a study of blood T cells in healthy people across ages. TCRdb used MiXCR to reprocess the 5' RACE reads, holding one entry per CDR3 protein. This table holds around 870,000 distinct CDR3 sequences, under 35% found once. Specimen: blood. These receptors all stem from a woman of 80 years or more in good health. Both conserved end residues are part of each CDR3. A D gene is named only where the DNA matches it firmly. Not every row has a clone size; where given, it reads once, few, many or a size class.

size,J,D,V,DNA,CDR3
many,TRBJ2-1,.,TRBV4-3,TGCGCCAGCAGCCAAGAGGACGGCTTCTACAATGAGCAGTTCTTC,CASSQEDGFYNEQFF
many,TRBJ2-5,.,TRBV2,TGTGCCAGCGAAGGGACGTCGAGCAAACAAGAGACCCAGTACTTC,CASEGTSSKQETQYF
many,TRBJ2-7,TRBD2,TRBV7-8,TGTGCCAGCACGGAGCGGGGCCCGTACGAGCAGTACTTC,CASTERGPYEQYF
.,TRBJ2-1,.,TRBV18,TGTGCCAGCAGCCTGGGACTCAATAACTACAATGAGCAGTTCTTC,CASSLGLNNYNEQFF
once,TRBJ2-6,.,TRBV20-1,TGCAGTGCCCCACTCCAGGGCTCTGGGGCCAACGTCCTGACTTTC,CSAPLQGSGANVLTF
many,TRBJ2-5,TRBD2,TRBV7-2,TGTGCCAGCAGCCGCCCGTCCGGGACTAGCGGTTACAACGGTGCGACCCAGTACTTC,CASSRPSGTSGYNGATQYF
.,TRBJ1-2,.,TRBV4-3,TGCGCCAGCAGCCAAGATCCCGGACAGAACTATGGCTACACCTTC,CASSQDPGQNYGYTF
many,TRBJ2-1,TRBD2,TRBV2,TGTGCCAGCACCGCGGGGGGAACCTACAATGAGCAGTTCTTC,CASTAGGTYNEQFF
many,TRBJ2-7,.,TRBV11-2,TGTGCCAGCAGCATAACTACAGGGGATCGGGGGTACGAGCAGTACTTC,CASSITTGDRGYEQYF
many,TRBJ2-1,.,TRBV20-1,TGCAGTGCCAGGAGGGGAACCTCCTACAATGAGCAGTTCTTC,CSARRGTSYNEQFF
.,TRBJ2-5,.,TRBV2,TGTGCCAGCAAGTCTAACCAAGAGACCCAGTACTTC,CASKSNQETQYF
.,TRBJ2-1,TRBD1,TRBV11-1,TGTGCCAGCAGCTCCCGGGACAGGGAAAACAATGAGCAGTTCTTC,CASSSRDRENNEQFF